A single sample gave rise to the 20 T cell receptor beta chains below, sequenced in a study of T cell changes during pregnancy in multiple sclerosis. Assay: immunoSEQ multiplex PCR; the TCRdb copy retains only in-frame clones and omits some. The sample gives 37,000 or so clones, over 90% of which show up once; 0.35% to 0.5% is in the top ten. Sequencing used CD4+ T cells from peripheral blood mononuclear cells, obtained in the second trimester of pregnancy. These receptors came from a female donor with multiple sclerosis, enrolled in a pregnancy study.

The J gene is TRBJ1-5, the V gene TRBV7-8; TRBD1 aligns across 9 bases. This CDR3 spans 15 amino acids. Germline CDR1 SGHVS, CDR2 FQNEAQ. V lost 5 bases to trimming and J lost 5 bases; unmatched junction nucleotides: 7. The CDR3 region has the DNA TGTGCCAGCAGCGCGCCGGGACAGGGACATCAGCCCCAGCATTTT. Translating it yields CASSAPGQGHQPQHF.

The chain uses TRBV5-5 and TRBJ1-2; D gene uncertain. This CDR3 is 13 amino acids long. V gave up 2 bases and J gave up 8 bases, with 13 bases separating them. CDR1 is SGHKS, CDR2 YYEKEE, per germline (reference sequence). CDR3: CASSFPPGEGYTF. Written as DNA, the CDR3 is TGTGCCAGCAGCTTTCCACCCGGGGAGGGCTACACCTTC. The full variable domain, with the rest looked up from reference TRBV5-5 and TRBJ1-2, is DAGVTQSPTHLIKTRGQQVTLRCSPISGHKSVSWYQQVLGQGPQFIFQYYEKEERGRGNFPDRFSARQFPNYSSELNVNALLLGDSALYLCASSFPPGEGYTFGSGTRLTVV.

V and J are TRBV9 and TRBJ2-1, with 10 positions matching TRBD2. Germline loops: CDR1 SGDLS, CDR2 YYNGEE. CDR3 length: 16 residues. After removal of 4 bases from V and 2 bases from J, the junction contained 6 bases not matched to a gene. CDR3 in amino acids: CASSPAGGQAYNEQFF. As DNA, the CDR3 is TGTGCCAGCAGCCCAGCGGGGGGGCAGGCCTACAATGAGCAGTTCTTC.

The chain couples TRBV18 to TRBJ1-2; tentative D call: TRBD1 (6 bases). V lost 2 bases and J 5 bases, leaving 15 bases between the germline ends. The CDR3 covers 15 residues. Germline V gene lookup returns CDR1 KGHSH and CDR2 LQKENI. Written as DNA, the CDR3 is TGTGCCAGCTCACCAGTGGAGGACAGTCTTTATGGCTACACCTTC. Translated: CASSPVEDSLYGYTF. The whole variable domain, filled in from reference TRBV18 and TRBJ1-2, reads NAGVMQNPRHLVRRRGQEARLRCSPMKGHSHVYWYRQLPEEGLKFMVYLQKENIIDESGMPKERFSAEFPKEGPSILRIQQVVRGDSAAYFCASSPVEDSLYGYTFGSGTRLTVV.

The chain has TRBV7-9 and TRBJ1-5; D is uncertain. Germline loops: CDR1 SEHNR, CDR2 FQNEAQ (reference sequence). V shed 1 base and J shed 5 bases, with 9 bases lying between them. The length of the CDR3 is 14 residues. The CDR3 sequence is CASSLGAVDQPQHF. Written as DNA, the CDR3 is TGTGCCAGCAGCTTAGGGGCCGTAGATCAGCCCCAGCATTTT. Filled out from reference TRBV7-9 and TRBJ1-5, the complete variable domain reads DTGVSQNPRHKITKRGQNVTFRCDPISEHNRLYWYRQTLGQGPEFLTYFQNEAQLEKSRLLSDRFSAERPKGSFSTLEIQRTEQGDSAMYLCASSLGAVDQPQHFGDGTRLSIL.

In this sample, this clone turned up once. The rearrangement uses TRBV5-1 and TRBJ2-7, with D possibly being TRBD1 (6 bases). Germline CDR1 and CDR2: SGHRS and YFSETQ. V shed 4 bases and J shed 0 bases, with 17 bases lying between them. The CDR3 length is 16 residues. The DNA for the CDR3 is TGCGCCAGCAGCACGGGACACGACAGATTCTCCTACGAGCAGTACTTC. Protein: CASSTGHDRFSYEQYF.

This clone came up a few times. This chain links TRBV7-9 with TRBJ1-1, with 10 bases lining up with TRBD1. Germline CDR1 and CDR2: SEHNR and FQNEAQ (reference sequence). The CDR3 spans 16 residues. V lost 5 bases and J lost 1; bases outside the gene matches: 7. This CDR3 is CASSRDRGGSNTEAFF. DNA of the CDR3: TGTGCCAGCAGCCGGGACAGGGGAGGTTCGAACACTGAAGCTTTCTTT. Variable domain in full (rest from reference TRBV7-9 and TRBJ1-1): DTGVSQNPRHKITKRGQNVTFRCDPISEHNRLYWYRQTLGQGPEFLTYFQNEAQLEKSRLLSDRFSAERPKGSFSTLEIQRTEQGDSAMYLCASSRDRGGSNTEAFFGQGTRLTVV.

The chain joins TRBV27 to TRBJ1-5, with 9 bases identical to TRBD1. Trimming took 5 bases from V and 6 from J; bases not matched to a gene: 14. Germline lookup yields CDR1 MNHEY and CDR2 SMNVEV (reference sequence). This CDR3 region has 17 residues. The chain's CDR3 is CASSPGTGYTRGQPQHF. As DNA, the CDR3 is TGTGCCAGCAGTCCAGGGACAGGGTACACAAGGGGTCAGCCCCAGCATTTT.

This chain connects TRBV5-1 to TRBJ1-1; tentatively, D is TRBD1 (5 bases). This CDR3 has 16 amino acids. V lost 0 bases and J lost 2, with 14 bases in between. The germline V gene encodes CDR1 SGHRS and CDR2 YFSETQ. The CDR3 sequence is CASSLGFAGVNTEAFF. CDR3 DNA sequence: TGCGCCAGCAGCTTGGGTTTCGCGGGGGTAAACACTGAAGCTTTCTTT.

This rearrangement joins TRBV5-1 to TRBJ2-2, with 7 bases aligning to TRBD2. This CDR3 contains 15 residues. The junction had 7 bases not matched to a gene; V was cut back by 6 bases and J by 2 bases. The germline V gene has CDR1 SGHRS and CDR2 YFSETQ. CDR3 DNA sequence: TGCGCCAGCAAACGGGAGGCGGGAAACACCGGGGAGCTGTTTTTT. Protein: CASKREAGNTGELFF.

The chain couples TRBV6-1 to TRBJ2-7; TRBD1 matches at 9 bases. The CDR3 has 15 residues. The trim removed 2 bases at V and 6 bases at J, leaving 8 bases unmatched. The germline V gene encodes CDR1 MNHNS and CDR2 SASEGT. CDR3 nucleotide sequence: TGTGCCAGCAGTGAAATGGGAGACAGGGGGTCCGAGCAGTACTTC. Protein: CASSEMGDRGSEQYF.

The chain combines TRBV6-1 with TRBJ1-2, with 7 bases identical to TRBD1. This CDR3 contains 13 residues. The V segment lost 6 bases and the J segment 7 bases; nucleotides outside the gene matches: 8. CDR1 is MNHNS, CDR2 SASEGT, per germline. CDR3 bases: TGTGCCAGCAGGGTCGACAGGGACAGTGGCTACACCTTC. Its protein product is CASRVDRDSGYTF.

V usage is TRBV7-2 and J usage is TRBJ2-2; 9 bases align to TRBD1. The V and J ends lost 5 bases and 2 bases, in that order; junction bases with no gene match: 3. This CDR3 spans 15 amino acids. Germline assignment: CDR1 SGHTA and CDR2 FQGNSA. CDR3 in DNA: TGTGCCAGCAGCCTACAGGGGGCAAACACCGGGGAGCTGTTTTTT. Its protein is CASSLQGANTGELFF.

The chain is built from TRBV5-6 and TRBJ1-5; unclear D gene. V lost 4 bases and J 6 bases, leaving 11 bases between the germline ends. The CDR3 consists of 13 residues. CDR1 and CDR2 (germline): SGHDT, YYEEEE. CDR3 amino acids: CASSRHVGQPQHF. For the CDR3, the DNA is TGTGCCAGCAGCAGACATGTCGGTCAGCCCCAGCATTTT.

CDR3 amino acids: CAWSNQLGRHSNQPQHF. Here the CDR3 DNA reads TGTGCCTGGAGTAACCAGTTGGGCCGTCATAGCAATCAGCCCCAGCATTTT. This sequence joins TRBV30 and TRBJ1-5; D unresolved. V was clipped by 2 bases and J by 0 bases, with 17 bases between them. This CDR3 has 17 amino acids. In germline, CDR1 is GTSNPN, CDR2 SVGIG (reference sequence).

The chain is built from TRBV6-5 and TRBJ2-6; no clear D gene. Germline V gene lookup returns CDR1 MNHEY and CDR2 SVGAGI. The CDR3 covers 15 residues. Between the trimmed V and J ends, which lost 6 bases and 2 bases, there was a span of 11 bases. CDR3 DNA sequence: TGTGCCAGCAGGCCCACGAAGCCTGGGGCCAACGTCCTGACTTTC. It encodes CASRPTKPGANVLTF.

This clone was observed a few times. The V gene is TRBV5-6, the J gene TRBJ1-1; no firm D call. The germline gives CDR1 SGHDT, CDR2 YYEEEE. Trimming cost V 0 bases and J 6 bases, with 9 bases left between them. CDR3 size: 13 residues. CDR3 nucleotide sequence: TGTGCCAGCAGCTTGGCGAGCCCCCCTGAAGCTTTCTTT. Translated: CASSLASPPEAFF.

CDR3 nucleotides: TGTGCCAGCAGTGAATGGGACACCCCGGGTCGGCCCCAGCATTTT. This codes for CASSEWDTPGRPQHF. V gene TRBV25-1 combines with J gene TRBJ1-5, with a tentative D call TRBD1 (6 bases). The CDR3 totals 15 residues. The germline V and J ends were trimmed by 1 base and 9 bases, with 16 bases remaining between them. Germline V lookup: CDR1 MGHDK, CDR2 SYGVNS.

V gene TRBV29-1 combines with J gene TRBJ2-5, with 7 bases aligning to TRBD1. The CDR3 has 13 amino acids. Germline assignment: CDR1 SQVTM and CDR2 ANQGSEA. V gave up 7 bases and J gave up 1 base; unmatched junction bases: 6. CDR3 residues: CSGRQGAQETQYF. DNA for the CDR3: TGCAGCGGCAGACAGGGAGCCCAAGAGACCCAGTACTTC.

The chain combines TRBV7-8 with TRBJ2-7, with 15 bases identical to TRBD2. Losses at the gene ends were 5 bases for V and 1 base for J; bases not matched to a gene: 9. The CDR3 runs 18 residues. Germline V gene sequence: CDR1 SGHVS, CDR2 FQNEAQ. The CDR3 loop is CASSLLPGLAGGSYEQYF. The CDR3 bases are TGTGCCAGCAGCCTACTCCCGGGACTAGCGGGGGGATCCTACGAGCAGTACTTC.